What follows are 9 T cell receptor beta chains derived from one specimen sequenced in a study of OX40 agonist ivuxolimab in advanced cancers. The protocol was immunoSEQ multiplex PCR, while the TCRdb copy is restricted to in-frame clones and leaves out a portion. The sample records roughly 52,000 clones, 84% being singletons. Sequenced material: CD4+ or CD8+ T cells sorted from blood, taken in a trial of the OX40 agonist ivuxolimab. The source of these receptors is an adult with an advanced solid tumor such as melanoma, head and neck, liver or kidney cancer.

The J gene is TRBJ2-1, the V gene TRBV5-6; 12 bases fit TRBD2. Germline lookup yields CDR1 SGHDT and CDR2 YYEEEE. CDR3 length: 16 amino acids. Losses at the gene ends were 0 bases for V and 3 bases for J; bases not matched to a gene: 1. The CDR3 protein is CASSLVGLAGYNEQFF. Written as DNA, the CDR3 is TGTGCCAGCAGCTTGGTGGGACTAGCGGGCTACAATGAGCAGTTCTTC.

The chain is built from TRBV6-5 and TRBJ1-1; D call uncertain. V dropped 0 bases and J dropped 0 bases, with 8 bases sitting between them. This CDR3 has 15 amino acids. Germline loops: CDR1 MNHEY, CDR2 SVGAGI. CDR3 sequence (DNA): TGTGCCAGCAGTTACTCGATCGGGGTGAACACTGAAGCTTTCTTT. As protein: CASSYSIGVNTEAFF.

This chain uses TRBV29-1 with TRBJ2-7, with 7 nucleotides matching TRBD1. Looked up from germline, CDR1 is SQVTM and CDR2 is ANQGSEA. This CDR3 region has 13 residues. V shed 6 bases, J shed 3 bases, and the junction held 8 bases outside the gene matches. The CDR3 DNA reads TGCAGCGTGGTTGACAGGGCTGGCTACGAGCAGTACTTC. This translates into CSVVDRAGYEQYF.

The J gene is TRBJ2-7, the V gene TRBV5-1; TRBD2 matches 8 bases. V shed 1 base, J shed 1 base, and the junction held 1 base outside the gene matches. Germline V gene lookup returns CDR1 SGHRS and CDR2 YFSETQ. The CDR3 is 14 amino acids. The CDR3 coding sequence is TGCGCCAGCAGCTTGTCTAGCGGGTCCTACGAGCAGTACTTC. This codes for CASSLSSGSYEQYF. The full variable domain, in which reference TRBV5-1 and TRBJ2-7 provide the parts outside the CDR3, is KAGVTQTPRYLIKTRGQQVTLSCSPISGHRSVSWYQQTPGQGLQFLFEYFSETQRNKGNFPGRFSGRQFSNSRSEMNVSTLELGDSALYLCASSLSSGSYEQYFGPGTRLTVT.

J is TRBJ1-5 and V is TRBV7-9; possibly TRBD1 for D (5 bases). This CDR3 is 14 amino acids long. Germline V gives CDR1 SEHNR, CDR2 FQNEAQ (reference sequence). Trimming left V 10 bases short and J 1 base short, with 14 bases between. For the CDR3, the DNA is TGTGCCATCGGGCCCGGGGACAGCAATCAGCCCCAGCATTTT. Translated, it gives CAIGPGDSNQPQHF.

This chain uses TRBV30 with TRBJ2-3, with D perhaps being TRBD1 or TRBD2 (6 bases each). Trimming stripped 0 bases from V and 1 base from J, with 14 bases between. CDR3 length: 16 residues. Germline V gives CDR1 GTSNPN, CDR2 SVGIG (reference sequence). CDR3 sequence: CAWSVLGGGGTDTQYF. CDR3 coding DNA: TGTGCCTGGAGTGTACTAGGGGGAGGTGGCACAGATACGCAGTATTTT.

This chain uses TRBV28 with TRBJ1-1; D not resolved. The CDR3 length is 15 residues. Germline V gene lookup returns CDR1 MDHEN and CDR2 SYDVKM. The V and J ends lost 1 base and 10 bases respectively, with 19 bases between them. Here the CDR3 reads CASSLSPAGLRGAFF. CDR3 DNA sequence: TGTGCCAGCAGTTTATCCCCCGCAGGTCTACGGGGAGCTTTCTTT.

A single count supports this clone. V is TRBV7-6 and J is TRBJ2-3, with TRBD2 as a possible D gene (5 bases). This CDR3 is 13 amino acids long. V lost 5 bases, J lost 4 bases, and 10 bases lay in between. Per the germline V gene, CDR1 is SGHVS and CDR2 is FNYEAQ. The CDR3 here is CASSLSAADTQYF. CDR3 DNA: TGTGCCAGCAGCCTCTCAGCGGCAGATACGCAGTATTTT.

This rearrangement joins TRBV15 to TRBJ2-6, with D tentatively TRBD2 (6 bases). V lost 4 bases and J 3 bases, leaving 10 bases between the germline ends. The germline CDR1 and CDR2 sequences are LNHNV and YYDKDF (reference sequence). This CDR3 has 15 amino acids. The CDR3 nucleotides read TGTGCCACCAGCACGGAGGGATATGGGGCCAACGTCCTGACTTTC. Its translation is CATSTEGYGANVLTF.